The sequence of this T cell receptor beta chain was determined in a study of T cell repertoires in cytomegalovirus infection. MiXCR, applied by TCRdb to the reads, yields one record per CDR3 protein. The sample holds about 340,000 distinct CDR3 sequences, roughly 28% seen once. This clonotype was seen once. Its antigen is currently unknown. CDR1 is KGHSH and CDR2 is LQKENI in the germline V gene. The V gene lost 2 bases and the J gene lost 0 bases, with 11 bases spanning the gap. The CDR3 totals 17 residues. The receptor was derived from a human donor in good health (CMV status not recorded). Some clones in this sample may be carry-over from other donors' samples. This sample comprised cultured PBMCs, obtained from culture after CMV antigen stimulation. V and J are TRBV18 and TRBJ1-6; D perhaps matches TRBD1 (6 bases). The CDR3 coding sequence is TGTGCCAGCTCACCAAGGGGGGCGGACTCCTATAATTCACCCCTCCACTTT. Amino acids: CASSPRGADSYNSPLHF.